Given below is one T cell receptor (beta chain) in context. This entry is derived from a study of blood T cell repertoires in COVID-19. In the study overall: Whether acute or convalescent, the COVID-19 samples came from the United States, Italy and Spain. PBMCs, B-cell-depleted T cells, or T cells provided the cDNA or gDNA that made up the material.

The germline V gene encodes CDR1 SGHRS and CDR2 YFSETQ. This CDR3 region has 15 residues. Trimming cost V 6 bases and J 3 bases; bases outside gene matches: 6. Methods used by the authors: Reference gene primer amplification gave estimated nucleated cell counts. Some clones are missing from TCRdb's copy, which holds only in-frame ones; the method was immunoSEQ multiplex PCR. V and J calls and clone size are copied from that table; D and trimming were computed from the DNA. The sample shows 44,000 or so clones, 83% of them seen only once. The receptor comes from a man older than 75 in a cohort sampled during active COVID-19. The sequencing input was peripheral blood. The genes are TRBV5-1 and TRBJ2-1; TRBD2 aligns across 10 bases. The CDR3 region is CASMPSGSSYNEQFF. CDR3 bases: TGCGCCAGCATGCCTAGCGGGAGTAGCTACAATGAGCAGTTCTTC.